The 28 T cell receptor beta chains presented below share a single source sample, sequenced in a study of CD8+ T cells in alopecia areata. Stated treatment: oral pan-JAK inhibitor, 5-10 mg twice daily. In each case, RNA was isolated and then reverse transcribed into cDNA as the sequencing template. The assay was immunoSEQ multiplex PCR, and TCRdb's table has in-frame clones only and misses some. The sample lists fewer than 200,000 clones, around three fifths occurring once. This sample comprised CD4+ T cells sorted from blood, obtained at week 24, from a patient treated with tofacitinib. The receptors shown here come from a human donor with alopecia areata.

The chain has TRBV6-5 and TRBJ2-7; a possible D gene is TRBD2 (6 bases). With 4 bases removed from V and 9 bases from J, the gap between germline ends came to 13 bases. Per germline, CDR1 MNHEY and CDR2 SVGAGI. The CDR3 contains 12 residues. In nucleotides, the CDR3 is TGTGCCAGCAGTTTGGGCGGGGTCGGGCAGTACTTC. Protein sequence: CASSLGGVGQYF.

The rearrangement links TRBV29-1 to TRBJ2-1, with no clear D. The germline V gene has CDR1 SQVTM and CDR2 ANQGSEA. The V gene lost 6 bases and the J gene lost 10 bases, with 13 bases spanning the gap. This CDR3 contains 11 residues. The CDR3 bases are TGCAGCGTAGAAACGTTCGGGGAGCAGTTCTTC. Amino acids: CSVETFGEQFF.

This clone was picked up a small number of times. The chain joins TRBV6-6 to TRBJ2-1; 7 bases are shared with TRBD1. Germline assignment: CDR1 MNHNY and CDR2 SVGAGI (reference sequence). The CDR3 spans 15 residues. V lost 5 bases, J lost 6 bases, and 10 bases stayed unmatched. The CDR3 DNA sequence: TGTGCCAGCAGTCGCCCCGGGACAGTGTTCAATGAGCAGTTCTTC. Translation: CASSRPGTVFNEQFF.

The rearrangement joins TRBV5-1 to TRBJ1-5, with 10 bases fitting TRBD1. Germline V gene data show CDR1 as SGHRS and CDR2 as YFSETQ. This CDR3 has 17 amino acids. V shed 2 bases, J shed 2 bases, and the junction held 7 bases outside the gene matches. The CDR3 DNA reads TGCGCCAGCAGCTTAACGACAGGGGGCAATGGCAATCAGCCCCAGCATTTT. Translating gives CASSLTTGGNGNQPQHF.

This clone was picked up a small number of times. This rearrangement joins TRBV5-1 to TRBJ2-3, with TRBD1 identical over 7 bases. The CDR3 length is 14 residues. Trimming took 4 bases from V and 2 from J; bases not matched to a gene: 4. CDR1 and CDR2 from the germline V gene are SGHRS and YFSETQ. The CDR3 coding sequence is TGCGCCAGCAGCGCCGGGACAGACACAGATACGCAGTATTTT. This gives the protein CASSAGTDTDTQYF.

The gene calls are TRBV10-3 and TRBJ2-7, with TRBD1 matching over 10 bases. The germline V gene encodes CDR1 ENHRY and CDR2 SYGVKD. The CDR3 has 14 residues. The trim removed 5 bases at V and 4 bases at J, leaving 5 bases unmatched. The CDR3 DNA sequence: TGTGCCATCAGTCCCGGGACAGGGGATTACGAGCAGTACTTC. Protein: CAISPGTGDYEQYF.

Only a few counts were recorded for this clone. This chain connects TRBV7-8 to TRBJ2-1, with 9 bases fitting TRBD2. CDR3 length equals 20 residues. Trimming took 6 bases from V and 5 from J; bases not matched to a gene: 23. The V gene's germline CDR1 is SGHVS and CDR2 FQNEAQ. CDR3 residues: CASRLSGGGAAHGGNNEQFF. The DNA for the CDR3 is TGTGCCAGCAGGCTCTCGGGCGGGGGGGCCGCACATGGAGGGAACAATGAGCAGTTCTTC. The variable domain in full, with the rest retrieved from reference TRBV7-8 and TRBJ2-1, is GAGVSQSPRYKVAKRGQDVALRCDPISGHVSLFWYQQALGQGPEFLTYFQNEAQLDKSGLPSDRFFAERPEGSVSTLKIQRTQQEDSAVYLCASRLSGGGAAHGGNNEQFFGPGTRLTVL.

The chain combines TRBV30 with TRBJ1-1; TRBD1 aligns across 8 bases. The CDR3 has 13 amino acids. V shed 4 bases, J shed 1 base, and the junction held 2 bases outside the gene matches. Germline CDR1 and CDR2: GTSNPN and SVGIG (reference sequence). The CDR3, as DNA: TGTGCCTGGATAGGGACAGGGAACACTGAAGCTTTCTTT. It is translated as CAWIGTGNTEAFF.

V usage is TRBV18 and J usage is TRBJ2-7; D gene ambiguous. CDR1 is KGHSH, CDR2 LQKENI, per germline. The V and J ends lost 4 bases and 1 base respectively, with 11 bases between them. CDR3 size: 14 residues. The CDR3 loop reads CASSLKGISYEQYF. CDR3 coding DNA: TGTGCCAGCTCACTGAAGGGAATTTCCTACGAGCAGTACTTC. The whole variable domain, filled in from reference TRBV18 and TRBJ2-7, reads NAGVMQNPRHLVRRRGQEARLRCSPMKGHSHVYWYRQLPEEGLKFMVYLQKENIIDESGMPKERFSAEFPKEGPSILRIQQVVRGDSAAYFCASSLKGISYEQYFGPGTRLTVT.

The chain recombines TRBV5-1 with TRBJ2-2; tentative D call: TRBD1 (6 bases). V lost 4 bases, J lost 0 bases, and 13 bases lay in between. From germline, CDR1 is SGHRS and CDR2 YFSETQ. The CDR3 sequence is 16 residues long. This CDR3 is CASSRQDSANTGELFF. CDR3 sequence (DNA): TGCGCCAGCAGCCGACAGGACAGTGCGAACACCGGGGAGCTGTTTTTT.

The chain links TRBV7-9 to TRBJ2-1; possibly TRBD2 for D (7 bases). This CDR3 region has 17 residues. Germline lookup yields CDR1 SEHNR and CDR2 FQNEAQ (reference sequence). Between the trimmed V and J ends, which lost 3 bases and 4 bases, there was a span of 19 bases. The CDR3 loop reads CASSFLGRGPLYNEQFF. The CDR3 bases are TGTGCCAGCAGCTTTCTTGGGCGGGGGCCTTTATACAATGAGCAGTTCTTC.

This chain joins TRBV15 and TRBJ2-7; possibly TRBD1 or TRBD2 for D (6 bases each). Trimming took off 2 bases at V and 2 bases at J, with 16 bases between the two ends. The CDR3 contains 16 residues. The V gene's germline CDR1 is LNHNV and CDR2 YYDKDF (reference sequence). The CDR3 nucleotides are TGTGCCACCAGCAGATTACAGGGCGCGGGACCCTACGAGCAGTACTTC. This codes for CATSRLQGAGPYEQYF.

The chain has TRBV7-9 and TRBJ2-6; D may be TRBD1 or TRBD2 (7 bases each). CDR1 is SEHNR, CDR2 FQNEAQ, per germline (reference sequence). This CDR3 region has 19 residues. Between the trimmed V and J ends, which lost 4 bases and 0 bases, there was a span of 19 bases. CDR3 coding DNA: TGTGCCAGCAGCTATACGACGACAGGGAGGGGCTCTGGGGCCAACGTCCTGACTTTC. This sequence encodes CASSYTTTGRGSGANVLTF.

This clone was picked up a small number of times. The CDR3 reads CSVSFRLAGGPPFF. CDR3 nucleotides: TGCAGCGTAAGCTTTCGACTAGCGGGGGGGCCTCCGTTCTTC. V usage is TRBV29-1 and J usage is TRBJ2-1; TRBD2 aligns across 14 bases. This CDR3 region has 14 residues. Trimming cost V 6 bases and J 15 bases; bases outside gene matches: 13. Per the germline V gene, CDR1 is SQVTM and CDR2 is ANQGSEA.

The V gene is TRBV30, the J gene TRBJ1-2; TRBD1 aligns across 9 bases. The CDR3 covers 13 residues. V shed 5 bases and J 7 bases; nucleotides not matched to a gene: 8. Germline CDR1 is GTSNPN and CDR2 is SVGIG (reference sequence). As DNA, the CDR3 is TGTGCCTGGGGGGGACAGGGTATTGGTGGCTACACCTTC. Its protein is CAWGGQGIGGYTF.

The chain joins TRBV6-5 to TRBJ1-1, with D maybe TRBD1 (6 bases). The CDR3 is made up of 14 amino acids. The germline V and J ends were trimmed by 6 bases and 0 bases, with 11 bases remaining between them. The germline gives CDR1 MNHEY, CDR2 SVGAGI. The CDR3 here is CASSERQVNTEAFF. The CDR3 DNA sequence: TGTGCCAGCAGCGAAAGACAGGTGAACACTGAAGCTTTCTTT.

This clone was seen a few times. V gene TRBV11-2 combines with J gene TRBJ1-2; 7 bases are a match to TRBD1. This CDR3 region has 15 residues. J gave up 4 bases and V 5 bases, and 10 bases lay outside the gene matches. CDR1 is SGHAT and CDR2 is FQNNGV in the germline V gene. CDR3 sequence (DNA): TGTGCCAGCAGCGCACAAGGGACAGCCTCCTATGGCTACACCTTC. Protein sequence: CASSAQGTASYGYTF.

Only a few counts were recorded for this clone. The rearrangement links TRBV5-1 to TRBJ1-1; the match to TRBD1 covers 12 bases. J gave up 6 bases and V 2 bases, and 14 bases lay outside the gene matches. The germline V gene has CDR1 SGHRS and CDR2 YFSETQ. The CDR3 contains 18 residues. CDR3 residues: CASSLGTGGAGNRAEAFF. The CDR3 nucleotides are TGCGCCAGCAGCTTAGGGACAGGGGGCGCCGGGAATCGGGCTGAAGCTTTCTTT. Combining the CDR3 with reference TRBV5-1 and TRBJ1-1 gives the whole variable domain KAGVTQTPRYLIKTRGQQVTLSCSPISGHRSVSWYQQTPGQGLQFLFEYFSETQRNKGNFPGRFSGRQFSNSRSEMNVSTLELGDSALYLCASSLGTGGAGNRAEAFFGQGTRLTVV.

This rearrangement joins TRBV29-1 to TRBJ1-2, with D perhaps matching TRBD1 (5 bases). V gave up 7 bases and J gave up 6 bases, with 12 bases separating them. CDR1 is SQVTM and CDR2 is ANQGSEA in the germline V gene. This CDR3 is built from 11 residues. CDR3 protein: CSAGGGHGYTF. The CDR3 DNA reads TGCAGCGCGGGGGGTGGCCATGGCTACACCTTC.

DNA for the CDR3: TGTGCCACCAGCAGAGTTCTAGCGGGGGGCACAGATACGCAGTATTTT. Translation gives CATSRVLAGGTDTQYF. V usage is TRBV15 and J usage is TRBJ2-3; TRBD2 agrees at 10 bases. CDR3 length: 16 residues. The junction had 2 bases not matched to a gene; V was cut back by 1 base and J by 1 base. Germline V lookup: CDR1 LNHNV, CDR2 YYDKDF (reference sequence).

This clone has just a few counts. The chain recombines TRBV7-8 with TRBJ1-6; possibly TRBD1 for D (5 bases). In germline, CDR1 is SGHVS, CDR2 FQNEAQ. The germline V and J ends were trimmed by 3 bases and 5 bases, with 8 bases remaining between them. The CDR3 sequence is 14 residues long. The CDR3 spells CASSLTANNSPLHF. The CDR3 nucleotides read TGTGCCAGCAGCTTGACAGCTAATAATTCACCCCTCCACTTT. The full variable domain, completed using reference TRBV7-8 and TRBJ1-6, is GAGVSQSPRYKVAKRGQDVALRCDPISGHVSLFWYQQALGQGPEFLTYFQNEAQLDKSGLPSDRFFAERPEGSVSTLKIQRTQQEDSAVYLCASSLTANNSPLHFGNGTRLTVT.

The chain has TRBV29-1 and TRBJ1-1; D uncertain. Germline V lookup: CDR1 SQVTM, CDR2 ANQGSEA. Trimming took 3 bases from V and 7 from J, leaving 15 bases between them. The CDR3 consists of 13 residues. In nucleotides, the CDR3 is TGCAGCGTTGATTTTCGGCACACCCGTGAAGCTTTCTTT. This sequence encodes CSVDFRHTREAFF.

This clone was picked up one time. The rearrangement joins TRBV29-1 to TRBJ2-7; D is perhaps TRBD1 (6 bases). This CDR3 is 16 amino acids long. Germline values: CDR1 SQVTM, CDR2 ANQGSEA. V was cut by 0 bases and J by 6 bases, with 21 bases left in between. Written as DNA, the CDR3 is TGCAGCGTTGAAGATCCGGGACACAAGGGAAGCTGCGAGCAGTACTTC. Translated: CSVEDPGHKGSCEQYF.

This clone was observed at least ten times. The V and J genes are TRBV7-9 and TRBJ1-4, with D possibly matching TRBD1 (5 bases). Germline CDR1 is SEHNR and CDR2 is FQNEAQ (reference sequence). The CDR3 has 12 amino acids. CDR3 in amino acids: CATGAGDEKLFF. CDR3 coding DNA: TGTGCTACGGGAGCGGGGGATGAAAAACTGTTTTTT. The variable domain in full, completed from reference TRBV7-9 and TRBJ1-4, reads DTGVSQNPRHKITKRGQNVTFRCDPISEHNRLYWYRQTLGQGPEFLTYFQNEAQLEKSRLLSDRFSAERPKGSFSTLEIQRTEQGDSAMYLCATGAGDEKLFFGSGTQLSVL.

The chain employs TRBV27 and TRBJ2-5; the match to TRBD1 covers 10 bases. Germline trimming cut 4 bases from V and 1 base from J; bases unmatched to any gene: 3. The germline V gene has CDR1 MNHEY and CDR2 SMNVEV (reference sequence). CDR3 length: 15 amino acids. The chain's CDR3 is CASSSGTGVQETQYF. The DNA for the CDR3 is TGTGCCAGCAGTTCAGGGACAGGGGTCCAAGAGACCCAGTACTTC.

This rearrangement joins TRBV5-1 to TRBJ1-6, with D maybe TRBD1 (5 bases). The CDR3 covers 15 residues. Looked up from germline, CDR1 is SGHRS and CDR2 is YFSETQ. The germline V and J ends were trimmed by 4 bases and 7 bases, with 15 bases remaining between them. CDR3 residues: CASSDPGRRNSPLHF. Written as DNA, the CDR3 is TGCGCCAGCAGCGACCCGGGACGGCGAAATTCACCCCTCCACTTT.

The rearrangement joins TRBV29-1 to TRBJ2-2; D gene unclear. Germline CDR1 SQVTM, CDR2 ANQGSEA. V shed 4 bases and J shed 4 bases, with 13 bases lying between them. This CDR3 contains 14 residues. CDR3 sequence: CSVALGGGTGELFF. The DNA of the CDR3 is TGCAGCGTTGCGTTAGGCGGCGGCACCGGGGAGCTGTTTTTT.

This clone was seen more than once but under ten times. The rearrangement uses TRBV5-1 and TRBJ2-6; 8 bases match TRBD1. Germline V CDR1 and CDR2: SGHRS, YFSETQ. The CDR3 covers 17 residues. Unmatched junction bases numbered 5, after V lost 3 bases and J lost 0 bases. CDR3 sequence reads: CASSWRTGSSGANVLTF. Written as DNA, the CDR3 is TGCGCCAGCAGCTGGAGGACAGGGAGCTCTGGGGCCAACGTCCTGACTTTC.